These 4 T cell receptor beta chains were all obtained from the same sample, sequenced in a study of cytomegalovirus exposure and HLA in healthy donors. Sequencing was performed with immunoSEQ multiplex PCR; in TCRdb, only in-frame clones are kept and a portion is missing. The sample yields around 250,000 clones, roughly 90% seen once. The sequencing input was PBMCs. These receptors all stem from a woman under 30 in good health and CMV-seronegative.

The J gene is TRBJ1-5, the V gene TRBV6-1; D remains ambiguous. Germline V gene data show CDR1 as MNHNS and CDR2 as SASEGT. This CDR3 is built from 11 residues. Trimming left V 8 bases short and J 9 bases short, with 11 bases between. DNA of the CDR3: TGTGCCAGCGGCATGATGTGGCCCCAGCATTTT. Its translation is CASGMMWPQHF.

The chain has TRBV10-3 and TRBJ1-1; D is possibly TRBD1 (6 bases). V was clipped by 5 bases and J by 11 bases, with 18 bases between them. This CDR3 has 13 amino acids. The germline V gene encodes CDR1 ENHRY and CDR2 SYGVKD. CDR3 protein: CAISKGTWGWAFF. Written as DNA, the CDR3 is TGTGCCATCAGTAAAGGGACATGGGGATGGGCTTTCTTT.

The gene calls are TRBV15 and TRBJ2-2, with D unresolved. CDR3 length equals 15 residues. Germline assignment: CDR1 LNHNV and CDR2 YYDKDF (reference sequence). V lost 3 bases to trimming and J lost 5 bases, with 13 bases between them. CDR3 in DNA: TGTGCCACCAGCAGCCGAACTCTCATTACCGGGGAGCTGTTTTTT. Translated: CATSSRTLITGELFF.

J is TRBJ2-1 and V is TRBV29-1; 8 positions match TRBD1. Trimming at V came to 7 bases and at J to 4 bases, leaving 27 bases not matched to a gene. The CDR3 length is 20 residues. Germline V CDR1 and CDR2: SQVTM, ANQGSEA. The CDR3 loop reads CSATRWVPGQGRAYYNEQFF. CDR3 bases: TGCAGCGCCACGAGGTGGGTTCCTGGACAGGGAAGGGCCTATTACAATGAGCAGTTCTTC.